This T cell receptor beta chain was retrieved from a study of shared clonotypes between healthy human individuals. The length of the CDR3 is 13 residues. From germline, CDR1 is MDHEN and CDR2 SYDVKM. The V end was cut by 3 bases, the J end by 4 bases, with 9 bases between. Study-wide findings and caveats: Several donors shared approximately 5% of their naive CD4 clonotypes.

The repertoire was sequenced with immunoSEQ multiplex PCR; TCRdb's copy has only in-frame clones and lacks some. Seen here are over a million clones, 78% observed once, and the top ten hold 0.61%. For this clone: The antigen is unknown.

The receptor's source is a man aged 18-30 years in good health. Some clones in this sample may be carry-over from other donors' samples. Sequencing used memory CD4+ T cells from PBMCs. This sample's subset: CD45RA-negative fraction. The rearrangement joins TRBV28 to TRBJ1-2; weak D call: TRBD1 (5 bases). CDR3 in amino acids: CASSLGPRYGYTF. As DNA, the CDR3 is TGTGCCAGCAGTTTGGGACCCCGCTATGGCTACACCTTC.